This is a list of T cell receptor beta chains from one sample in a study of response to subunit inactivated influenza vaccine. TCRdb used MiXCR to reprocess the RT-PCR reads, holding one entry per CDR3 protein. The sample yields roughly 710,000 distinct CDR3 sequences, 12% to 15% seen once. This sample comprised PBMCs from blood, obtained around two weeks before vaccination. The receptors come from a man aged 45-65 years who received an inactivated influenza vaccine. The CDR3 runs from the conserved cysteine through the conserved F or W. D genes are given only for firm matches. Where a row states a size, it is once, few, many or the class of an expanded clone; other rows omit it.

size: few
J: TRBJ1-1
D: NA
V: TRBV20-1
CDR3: CSVLTENTEAFF
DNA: TGCAGTGTCCTCACTGAGAACACTGAAGCTTTCTTT

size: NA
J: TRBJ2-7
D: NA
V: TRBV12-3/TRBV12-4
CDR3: CASTRGAAYEQYF
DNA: TGTGCCAGCACACGGGGGGCGGCCTACGAGCAGTACTTC

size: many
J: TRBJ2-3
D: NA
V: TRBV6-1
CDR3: CASSRTGRETDTQYF
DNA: TGTGCCAGCAGTCGTACAGGGAGGGAAACAGATACGCAGTATTTT

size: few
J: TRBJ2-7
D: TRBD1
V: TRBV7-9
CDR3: CASTPGTGPLVGYEQYF
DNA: TGTGCCAGCACCCCTGGGACAGGGCCCTTAGTGGGGTACGAGCAGTACTTC

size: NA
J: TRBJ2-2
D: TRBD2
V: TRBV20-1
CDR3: CSATSGGAVGELFF
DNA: TGCAGTGCTACTAGCGGGGGGGCTGTCGGGGAGCTGTTTTTT

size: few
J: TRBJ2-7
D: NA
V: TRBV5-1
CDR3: CASSFREHSYEQYF
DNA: TGCGCCAGCAGCTTCCGGGAGCACTCCTACGAGCAGTACTTC

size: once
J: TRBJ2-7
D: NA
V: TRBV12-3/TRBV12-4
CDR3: CASSLALGGRSYEQYF
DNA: TGTGCCAGCAGTTTAGCGCTGGGCGGCCGCTCCTACGAGCAGTACTTC

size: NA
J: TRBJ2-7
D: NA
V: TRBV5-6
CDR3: CASSWLLNGGAYEQYF
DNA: TGTGCCAGCAGCTGGCTGCTAAACGGAGGGGCCTACGAGCAGTACTTC

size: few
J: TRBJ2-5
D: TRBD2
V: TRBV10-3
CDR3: CAISERLAGETQYF
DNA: TGTGCCATCAGTGAGCGTCTAGCGGGGGAGACCCAGTACTTC

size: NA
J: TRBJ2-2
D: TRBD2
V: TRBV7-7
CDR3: CASSSYPRTSGANTGELFF
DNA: TGTGCCAGCAGCTCTTATCCCCGGACTAGCGGGGCAAACACCGGGGAGCTGTTTTTT

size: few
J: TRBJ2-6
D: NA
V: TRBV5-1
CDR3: CASCRGASGANVLTF
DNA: TGCGCCAGCTGCAGGGGGGCGTCTGGGGCCAACGTCCTGACTTTC

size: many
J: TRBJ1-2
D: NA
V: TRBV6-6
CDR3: CASMAYGYTF
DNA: TGTGCCAGCATGGCCTATGGCTACACCTTC

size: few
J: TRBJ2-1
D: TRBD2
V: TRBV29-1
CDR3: CSVWRTSGHAFF
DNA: TGCAGCGTATGGAGGACTAGCGGGCACGCGTTCTTC

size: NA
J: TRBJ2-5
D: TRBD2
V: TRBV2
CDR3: CASSDWGLAGGWETQYF
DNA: TGTGCCAGCAGTGATTGGGGACTAGCGGGAGGTTGGGAGACCCAGTACTTC

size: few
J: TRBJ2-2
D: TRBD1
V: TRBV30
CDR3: CAWRARDRATGELFF
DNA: TGTGCCTGGAGAGCCCGGGACAGGGCCACCGGGGAGCTGTTTTTT

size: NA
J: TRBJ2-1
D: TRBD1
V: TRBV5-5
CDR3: CASSLPGTGTYNEQFF
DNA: TGTGCCAGCAGCTTGCCCGGGACAGGAACCTACAATGAGCAGTTCTTC

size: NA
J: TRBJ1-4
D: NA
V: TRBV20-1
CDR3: CSVVASNEKLFF
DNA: TGCAGTGTAGTCGCGAGTAATGAAAAACTGTTTTTT

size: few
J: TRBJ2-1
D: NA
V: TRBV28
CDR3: CASSLTAPSNEQFF
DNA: TGTGCCAGCAGTTTGACAGCCCCATCAAATGAGCAGTTCTTC

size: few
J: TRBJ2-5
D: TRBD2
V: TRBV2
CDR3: CASSGGGGPQETQYF
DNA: TGTGCCAGCAGTGGTGGGGGAGGGCCCCAAGAGACCCAGTACTTC

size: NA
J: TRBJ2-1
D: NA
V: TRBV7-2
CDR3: CASSLALQSYEQFF
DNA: TGTGCCAGCAGCTTAGCGCTCCAGAGCTATGAGCAGTTCTTC

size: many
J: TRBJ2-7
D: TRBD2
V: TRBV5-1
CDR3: CASSLAPPSGSSYEQYF
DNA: TGCGCCAGCAGCTTGGCACCTCCTAGCGGGAGTTCCTACGAGCAGTACTTC

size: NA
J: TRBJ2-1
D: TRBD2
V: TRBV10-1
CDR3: CASSKGLDYNEQFF
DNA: TGCGCCAGCAGTAAGGGACTAGACTACAATGAGCAGTTCTTC

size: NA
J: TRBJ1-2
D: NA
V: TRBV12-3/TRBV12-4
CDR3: CATRDPGHYGYTF
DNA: TGTGCCACCCGGGACCCTGGACACTATGGCTACACCTTC

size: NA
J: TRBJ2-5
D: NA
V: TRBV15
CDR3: CATSGGGGAHRETQYF
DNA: TGTGCCACCAGCGGTGGAGGGGGCGCCCATAGAGAGACCCAGTACTTC